Here is one T cell receptor (beta chain) with its context. Antigen specificity is unknown. The entry originates in a study of OX40 agonist ivuxolimab in advanced cancers. Findings and limits, study-wide: In the 0.1 to 3.0 mg/kg range, CD4+ and CD8+ blood T cells had expanded clonally by week 6.

Sequenced by immunoSEQ multiplex PCR; TCRdb stores in-frame clones only, minus some. The data hold 60,000 to 90,000 clones, with approximately 90% observed a single time. CDR1 is LNHNV, CDR2 YYDKDF, per germline (reference sequence). The CDR3 is 18 amino acids. Trimming took 0 bases from V and 4 from J; bases not matched to a gene: 12. The rearrangement uses TRBV15 and TRBJ2-1; TRBD1 agrees at 7 bases. The source of this sequence is an adult with an advanced solid tumor such as melanoma, head and neck, liver or kidney cancer. The sequences come from CD4+ or CD8+ T cells sorted from blood, collected in a trial of the OX40 agonist ivuxolimab. Written as DNA, the CDR3 is TGTGCCACCAGCAGAGATCCCATTCTAGGGGGCAAATACAATGAGCAGTTCTTC. Protein: CATSRDPILGGKYNEQFF.